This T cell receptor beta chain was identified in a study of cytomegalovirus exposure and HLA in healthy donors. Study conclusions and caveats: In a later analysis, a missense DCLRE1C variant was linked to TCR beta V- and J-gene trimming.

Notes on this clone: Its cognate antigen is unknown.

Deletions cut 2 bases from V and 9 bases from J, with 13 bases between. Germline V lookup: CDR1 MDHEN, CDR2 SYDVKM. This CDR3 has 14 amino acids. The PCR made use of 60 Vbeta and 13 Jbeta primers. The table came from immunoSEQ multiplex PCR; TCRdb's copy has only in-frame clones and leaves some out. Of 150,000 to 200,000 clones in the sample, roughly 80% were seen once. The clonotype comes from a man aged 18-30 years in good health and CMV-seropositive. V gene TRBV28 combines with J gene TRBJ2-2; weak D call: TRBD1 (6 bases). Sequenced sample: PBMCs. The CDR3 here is CASSLRYRVRELFF. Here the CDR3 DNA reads TGTGCCAGCAGTTTACGCTACAGGGTCAGGGAGCTGTTTTTT.